This TCR beta chain was sequenced for a study of blood T cells in healthy people across ages. This clonotype was detected only once. Its antigen is as yet unknown. Germline loops: CDR1 SGHRS, CDR2 YFSETQ. Between the trimmed V and J ends, which lost 0 bases and 0 bases, there was a span of 9 bases. The CDR3 is 15 residues long. Study-level findings and limits: No one knew whether donors had CMV, which possibly confounded expanded clonotype changes.

Through a sample-barcoded 5' primer and a J-beta primer mix, a second PCR was run for about 6 to 12 cycles. Each cDNA molecule was tagged by a template-switch adaptor that had 12 random nucleotides. Researchers report that each sample yielded at least 2.5 million CDR3-containing paired-end reads. TCRdb redid the calling of the 5' RACE reads with MiXCR, one entry per CDR3 protein. The repertoire holds 600,000 or so distinct CDR3 sequences, with more than 45% as singletons. The sample was blood. The source is a man of 80 years or more in good health. The chain combines TRBV5-1 with TRBJ1-1, with D perhaps TRBD1 (6 bases). Written as DNA, the CDR3 is TGCGCCAGCAGCTTGGCGGCAGGGGTGAACACTGAAGCTTTCTTT. Translated, it gives CASSLAAGVNTEAFF.